A single sample is the source of the 27 T cell receptor beta chains below, sequenced in a study of blood T cell repertoires in COVID-19. Method: immunoSEQ multiplex PCR; TCRdb's copy keeps in-frame clones and lacks some. The table shows roughly 86,000 clones, with 91% occurring only once. The sequencing sample was made of peripheral blood. The receptors were sampled from a woman aged 45-65 years in a cohort sampled during active COVID-19.

The gene calls are TRBV28 and TRBJ1-3; D gene uncertain. This CDR3 region has 16 residues. Germline-derived CDR1 and CDR2 are MDHEN and SYDVKM. V shed 8 bases and J shed 0 bases, with 17 bases lying between them. For the CDR3, the DNA is TGTGCCAGCGGAGCCGGGGTACTGAGCTCTGGAAACACCATATATTTT. Translated: CASGAGVLSSGNTIYF.

This clone was observed a few times. The rearrangement joins TRBV7-2 to TRBJ2-2; TRBD2 matches 8 bases. The germline CDR1 and CDR2 sequences are SGHTA and FQGNSA. There are 16 residues in the CDR3. V was clipped by 5 bases and J by 4 bases; unmatched bases: 9. DNA for the CDR3: TGTGCCAGCAGCACATATAGCGGGGTCGGCACCGGGGAGCTGTTTTTT. Residues: CASSTYSGVGTGELFF.

V usage is TRBV27 and J usage is TRBJ2-2; tentatively, D is TRBD1 (6 bases). CDR3 length: 14 amino acids. V gave up 6 bases and J gave up 7 bases, with 15 bases separating them. Germline assignment: CDR1 MNHEY and CDR2 SMNVEV (reference sequence). CDR3 protein: CASRLQGGGGELFF. The CDR3 coding sequence is TGTGCCAGCAGATTACAGGGCGGTGGCGGGGAGCTGTTTTTT.

The chain employs TRBV6-1 and TRBJ2-2; 8 nucleotides match TRBD1. J lost 9 bases, V lost 2 bases, and 11 bases had no gene match. Germline V gene lookup returns CDR1 MNHNS and CDR2 SASEGT. CDR3 size: 16 residues. CDR3 bases: TGTGCCAGCAGTGAAATTCGGCACAGGGGGGCCCGGGAGCTGTTTTTT. Residues: CASSEIRHRGARELFF.

The chain recombines TRBV7-9 with TRBJ1-5, with TRBD1 identical over 7 bases. Trimming at V came to 5 bases and at J to 3 bases, leaving 16 bases not matched to a gene. CDR1 is SEHNR, CDR2 FQNEAQ, per germline (reference sequence). This CDR3 is built from 18 residues. CDR3 DNA: TGTGCCAGCAGCCCGACAGGGAGCGGTTGGCAGGACAATCAGCCCCAGCATTTT. It translates to CASSPTGSGWQDNQPQHF.

The chain couples TRBV6-5 to TRBJ2-1; TRBD1 matches at 10 bases. V trimming: 6 bases; J trimming: 2 bases; junction bases outside the gene matches: 4. The CDR3 contains 15 residues. Looked up from germline, CDR1 is MNHEY and CDR2 is SVGAGI. The CDR3 nucleotides are TGTGCCAGCAGATCGGACAGGGGGGCCTACAATGAGCAGTTCTTC. Its protein is CASRSDRGAYNEQFF.

The CDR3 DNA reads TGCGCCAGCAGGGGCGGGGCGCCGGACACTGAAGCTTTCTTT. This codes for CASRGGAPDTEAFF. The chain combines TRBV5-1 with TRBJ1-1; D may be TRBD1 (5 bases). Germline V gene sequence: CDR1 SGHRS, CDR2 YFSETQ. V was cut by 5 bases and J by 3 bases, with 14 bases left in between. This CDR3 region has 14 residues.

The chain is built from TRBV4-1 and TRBJ2-7, with a tentative D call TRBD2 (5 bases). CDR1 is MGHRA, CDR2 YSYEKL, per germline. This CDR3 spans 14 amino acids. The V end was cut by 5 bases, the J end by 9 bases, with 20 bases between. The CDR3 DNA follows: TGCGCCAGCAGCGGAGGTAACCTTCTACGAGGGCAGTACTTC. This gives the protein CASSGGNLLRGQYF.

This clone was detected only a few times. The chain recombines TRBV15 with TRBJ2-3; D possibly corresponds to TRBD2 (5 bases). Germline values: CDR1 LNHNV, CDR2 YYDKDF (reference sequence). Deletions cut 0 bases from V and 6 bases from J, with 7 bases between. This CDR3 is 13 amino acids long. The CDR3 sequence: CATSRDGEDTQYF. CDR3 DNA sequence: TGTGCCACCAGCAGAGATGGGGAGGATACGCAGTATTTT.

CDR3 coding DNA: TGTGCCAGCAGTTTAGGACAGAGCTATGGCTACACCTTC. Its protein product is CASSLGQSYGYTF. This rearrangement joins TRBV28 to TRBJ1-2, with a weak D call TRBD1 (6 bases). Germline CDR1 reads MDHEN; CDR2 reads SYDVKM. The CDR3 runs 13 residues. V lost 2 bases to trimming and J lost 4 bases, with 8 bases between them.

The chain is built from TRBV29-1 and TRBJ2-2; a weak D match, TRBD1 (5 bases). Germline V gives CDR1 SQVTM, CDR2 ANQGSEA. This CDR3 is built from 13 residues. V lost 5 bases to trimming and J lost 8 bases, with 15 bases between them. The CDR3 protein is CSVNGWGPGELFF. The CDR3 nucleotides are TGCAGCGTTAACGGGTGGGGCCCGGGGGAGCTGTTTTTT.

The rearrangement uses TRBV12-3 or TRBV12-4 and TRBJ2-5, with a tentative D call TRBD2 (5 bases). The V end was cut by 6 bases, the J end by 5 bases, with 13 bases between. There are 13 residues in the CDR3. In DNA, the CDR3 is TGTGCCAGCAGGAGAGCGGTTCTGGAGACCCAGTACTTC. It is translated as CASRRAVLETQYF.

The rearrangement links TRBV27 to TRBJ2-1, with TRBD2 identical over 13 bases. With V trimmed by 6 bases and J by 4 bases, 3 bases remained unmatched. The V gene's germline CDR1 is MNHEY and CDR2 SMNVEV (reference sequence). The CDR3 runs 15 residues. For the CDR3, the DNA is TGTGCCAGCAGCGAGGGACTAGCGGGGTACAATGAGCAGTTCTTC. This encodes CASSEGLAGYNEQFF.

This clone has a single count. The chain has TRBV5-1 and TRBJ1-6, with TRBD1 identical over 9 bases. Germline assignment: CDR1 SGHRS and CDR2 YFSETQ. The CDR3 consists of 15 residues. V trimming: 4 bases; J trimming: 5 bases; junction bases outside the gene matches: 4. The CDR3 bases are TGCGCCAGCAGCGGGGGACAGGGAGATAATTCACCCCTCCACTTT. Translating gives CASSGGQGDNSPLHF.

The V and J genes are TRBV3-1 (or the pseudogene TRBV3-2) and TRBJ2-7; D is possibly TRBD2 (6 bases). CDR3 size: 15 residues. V lost 0 bases and J lost 4, with 13 bases in between. Germline lookup yields CDR1 LGHDT and CDR2 YNNKEL (reference sequence). CDR3 in DNA: TGTGCCAGCAGCCAAGAAGGGGCGGGGATTTACGAGCAGTACTTC. Residues: CASSQEGAGIYEQYF.

The sample holds one count of this clone. J is TRBJ1-3 and V is TRBV6-5; 10 nucleotides agree with TRBD1. Germline CDR1 reads MNHEY; CDR2 reads SVGAGI. The V and J ends lost 2 bases and 4 bases, in that order; junction bases with no gene match: 5. This CDR3 is built from 16 residues. This CDR3 is CASSYLRTGGGNTIYF. DNA for the CDR3: TGTGCCAGCAGTTACCTGAGGACAGGGGGAGGAAACACCATATATTTT.

The chain recombines TRBV20-1 with TRBJ2-4, with 10 nucleotides matching TRBD2. Germline V gene data show CDR1 as DFQATT and CDR2 as SNEGSKA (reference sequence). V shed 3 bases, J shed 1 base, and the junction held 9 bases outside the gene matches. There are 17 residues in the CDR3. CDR3 residues: CSASRLLAGKAKNIQYF. CDR3 nucleotides: TGCAGTGCTAGTCGGCTACTAGCGGGAAAGGCCAAAAACATTCAGTACTTC.

CDR3 sequence (DNA): TGTGCCAGCAGTTCCCACGCGGGTAATGAGCAGTTCTTC. Encoded protein: CASSSHAGNEQFF. This rearrangement joins TRBV28 to TRBJ2-1, with D possibly matching TRBD2 (5 bases). CDR1 is MDHEN, CDR2 SYDVKM, per germline. The CDR3 has 13 amino acids. Deletions cut 4 bases from V and 7 bases from J, with 11 bases between.

The CDR3: CASSEVNLNTEAFF. CDR3 sequence (DNA): TGTGCCAGCAGTGAAGTAAACTTGAACACTGAAGCTTTCTTT. The chain joins TRBV6-1 to TRBJ1-1; D uncertain. Between the trimmed V and J ends, which lost 1 base and 0 bases, there was a span of 6 bases. The V gene's germline CDR1 is MNHNS and CDR2 SASEGT. The CDR3 contains 14 residues.

The chain has TRBV6-5 and TRBJ1-6; 8 nucleotides agree with TRBD1. Trimming removed 8 bases from V and 10 bases from J; junction bases left unmatched: 7. This CDR3 comprises 13 residues. From germline, CDR1 is MNHEY and CDR2 SVGAGI. CDR3 amino acids: CASLRGLASPLHF. DNA of the CDR3: TGTGCCAGCCTCAGGGGGCTCGCGTCACCCCTCCACTTT.

The rearrangement uses TRBV24-1 and TRBJ2-5; 7 bases map to TRBD2. CDR1 KGHDR and CDR2 SFDVKD come from the germline V gene. This CDR3 comprises 14 residues. V shed 5 bases and J 4 bases; nucleotides not matched to a gene: 6. DNA for the CDR3: TGTGCCACCAGTGCCTCGGGGGGAGTAGAGACCCAGTACTTC. It codes for CATSASGGVETQYF.

The CDR3 DNA reads TGTGCCAGCAGTTCCTCAGCCCGGAGGGACCAGCCCCAGCATTTT. Translated: CASSSSARRDQPQHF. J is TRBJ1-5 and V is TRBV6-5; possibly TRBD1 for D (5 bases). The CDR3 has 15 amino acids. Germline values: CDR1 MNHEY, CDR2 SVGAGI. Trimming took 4 bases from V and 7 from J, leaving 17 bases between them.

The chain joins TRBV5-4 to TRBJ1-5; 9 nucleotides align to TRBD1. The ends lost 4 bases at V and 5 bases at J; junction bases unmatched: 13. The CDR3 sequence is 17 residues long. Germline V gives CDR1 SGHNT, CDR2 YYREEE (reference sequence). CDR3 nucleotides: TGTGCCAGCAGCGACAACCCCGCGACAGGGGGATATCAGCCCCAGCATTTT. This gives the protein CASSDNPATGGYQPQHF.

The chain links TRBV11-2 to TRBJ1-1; no firm D call. The CDR3 sequence is 14 residues long. Germline V gene lookup returns CDR1 SGHAT and CDR2 FQNNGV. The V end was cut by 3 bases, the J end by 1 base, with 9 bases between. CDR3 nucleotide sequence: TGTGCCAGCAGCTTCGGAGGTGGGAACACTGAAGCTTTCTTT. Translated, it gives CASSFGGGNTEAFF.

The genes are TRBV27 and TRBJ1-3; 8 bases are shared with TRBD1. With V trimmed by 2 bases and J by 0 bases, 9 bases remained unmatched. Per the germline V gene, CDR1 is MNHEY and CDR2 is SMNVEV (reference sequence). The CDR3 consists of 18 residues. The chain's CDR3 is CASSLTAGGLSSGNTIYF. In DNA form, the CDR3 reads TGTGCCAGCAGTTTAACGGCAGGGGGCCTCAGCTCTGGAAACACCATATATTTT.

The V gene is TRBV29-1, the J gene TRBJ1-5; D ambiguous. Germline V gene lookup returns CDR1 SQVTM and CDR2 ANQGSEA. The length of the CDR3 is 13 residues. V was clipped by 4 bases and J by 0 bases, with 7 bases between them. The CDR3 spells CSVATNSNQPQHF. The CDR3 DNA reads as TGCAGCGTTGCTACGAATAGCAATCAGCCCCAGCATTTT.

The chain carries TRBV30 and TRBJ2-1; TRBD1 matches at 8 bases. The junction had 15 bases not matched to a gene; V was cut back by 0 bases and J by 8 bases. CDR1 is GTSNPN, CDR2 SVGIG, per germline (reference sequence). The CDR3 is 17 amino acids. The DNA of the CDR3 is TGTGCCTGGAGTGTACGTATTTCAGGGGGCCCCCCCCATGAGCAGTTCTTC. The encoded protein is CAWSVRISGGPPHEQFF.